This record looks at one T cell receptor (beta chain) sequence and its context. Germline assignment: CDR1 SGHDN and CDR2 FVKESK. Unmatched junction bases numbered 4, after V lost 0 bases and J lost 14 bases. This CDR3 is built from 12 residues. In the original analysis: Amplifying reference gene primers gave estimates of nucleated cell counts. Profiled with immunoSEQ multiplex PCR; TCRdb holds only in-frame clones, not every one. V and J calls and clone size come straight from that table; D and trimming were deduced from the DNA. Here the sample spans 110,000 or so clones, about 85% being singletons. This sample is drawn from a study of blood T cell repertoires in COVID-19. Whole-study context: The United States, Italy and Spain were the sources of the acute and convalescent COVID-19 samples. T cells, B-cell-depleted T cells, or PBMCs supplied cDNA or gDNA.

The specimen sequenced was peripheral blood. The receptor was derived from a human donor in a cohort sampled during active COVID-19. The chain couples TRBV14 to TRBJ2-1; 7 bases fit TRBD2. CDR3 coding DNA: TGTGCCAGCAGCCAAGAGGGACTACATGAGTTCTTC. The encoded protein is CASSQEGLHEFF.